Each of the 21 T cell receptor beta chains below was sequenced from the same sample in a study of OX40 agonist ivuxolimab in advanced cancers. Repertoires were generated with immunoSEQ multiplex PCR, while TCRdb's copy carries only in-frame clones and drops some. The sample records some 150,000 clones, about nine tenths being singletons. Sequenced here: CD4+ or CD8+ T cells sorted from blood, sampled in a trial of the OX40 agonist ivuxolimab. The receptors were gathered from an adult with an advanced solid tumor such as melanoma, head and neck, liver or kidney cancer.

The chain's CDR3 is CASSFRTGARTEAFF. Written as DNA, the CDR3 is TGTGCCAGCAGTTTCCGGACGGGTGCGAGGACTGAAGCTTTCTTT. V gene TRBV6-6 combines with J gene TRBJ1-1, with no clear D. The germline V gene encodes CDR1 MNHNY and CDR2 SVGAGI (reference sequence). The CDR3 is made up of 15 amino acids. The germline V and J ends were trimmed by 4 bases and 5 bases, with 17 bases remaining between them.

This clone appeared a single time. This chain joins TRBV5-1 and TRBJ2-5; D is ambiguous. With 0 bases removed from V and 1 base from J, the gap between germline ends came to 13 bases. Germline V gene sequence: CDR1 SGHRS, CDR2 YFSETQ. This CDR3 has 16 residues. CDR3 amino acids: CASSLVLQRAQETQYF. The DNA for the CDR3 is TGCGCCAGCAGCTTGGTCCTCCAAAGGGCCCAAGAGACCCAGTACTTC.

This chain connects TRBV19 to TRBJ2-1; 7 positions match TRBD1. The germline V gene has CDR1 LNHDA and CDR2 SQIVND (reference sequence). The CDR3 loop spans 17 amino acids. V dropped 7 bases and J dropped 6; count of bases not matched to a gene: 18. This chain's CDR3 is CASKGARGTGVGNEQFF. Here the CDR3 DNA reads TGTGCCAGTAAGGGGGCTCGGGGAACTGGGGTCGGCAATGAGCAGTTCTTC.

This clone was counted only a few times. The chain links TRBV19 to TRBJ1-2; D is possibly TRBD1 (6 bases). Trimming took 7 bases from V and 7 from J, leaving 13 bases between them. The germline CDR1 and CDR2 sequences are LNHDA and SQIVND (reference sequence). The CDR3 contains 12 residues. CDR3 sequence: CASIARGPGYTF. The CDR3 DNA sequence: TGTGCCAGTATCGCCAGGGGACCTGGCTACACCTTC.

The V call is TRBV5-8, the J call TRBJ1-1; D gene uncertain. Deletions cut 5 bases from V and 5 bases from J, with 16 bases between. Germline values: CDR1 SGHTS, CDR2 YDEGEE. The length of the CDR3 is 14 residues. CDR3 bases: TGTGCCAGCAGGGTAGAGGTAGGGAGGACTGAAGCTTTCTTT. Translating gives CASRVEVGRTEAFF.

The chain links TRBV10-2 to TRBJ2-2, with a possible D match to TRBD2 (6 bases). Trimming shortened V by 7 bases and J by 0 bases, and 9 bases separated the two germline ends. In germline, CDR1 is WSHSY, CDR2 SAAADI. This CDR3 contains 14 residues. The CDR3 region is CASILATNTGELFF. The DNA of the CDR3 is TGCGCCAGCATCCTAGCGACGAACACCGGGGAGCTGTTTTTT.

The gene calls are TRBV28 and TRBJ2-2, with D perhaps matching TRBD2 (7 bases). CDR1 MDHEN and CDR2 SYDVKM come from the germline V gene. The CDR3 runs 15 residues. Trimming shortened V by 4 bases and J by 0 bases, and 9 bases separated the two germline ends. The CDR3, as DNA: TGTGCCAGCAGTTCGGGGGGCGCGAACACCGGGGAGCTGTTTTTT. This codes for CASSSGGANTGELFF. The variable domain in full, with the rest retrieved from reference TRBV28 and TRBJ2-2, is DVKVTQSSRYLVKRTGEKVFLECVQDMDHENMFWYRQDPGLGLRLIYFSYDVKMKEKGDIPEGYSVSREKKERFSLILESASTNQTSMYLCASSSGGANTGELFFGEGSRLTVL.

This clone has a single count. J is TRBJ1-1 and V is TRBV4-3, with D possibly matching TRBD1 (5 bases). The V end lost 1 base, the J end lost 3 bases, and 15 bases lay between the germline ends. The CDR3 totals 16 residues. Germline V gene lookup returns CDR1 LGHNA and CDR2 YSLEER. CDR3 protein: CASSQGRGSRYTEAFF. CDR3 nucleotides: TGCGCCAGCAGCCAAGGTCGGGGGTCTCGGTACACTGAAGCTTTCTTT.

The chain uses TRBV7-2 and TRBJ2-2; D might be TRBD1 (6 bases). Per the germline V gene, CDR1 is SGHTA and CDR2 is FQGNSA. Trimming took 5 bases from V and 1 from J, leaving 14 bases between them. The CDR3 covers 16 residues. The CDR3 protein is CASSRSTGQNTGELFF. DNA of the CDR3: TGTGCCAGCAGCCGCTCGACAGGACAGAACACCGGGGAGCTGTTTTTT.

The chain combines TRBV7-2 with TRBJ2-7; TRBD2 matches at 9 bases. With V trimmed by 3 bases and J by 4 bases, 4 bases remained unmatched. This CDR3 comprises 14 residues. Germline V gives CDR1 SGHTA, CDR2 FQGNSA. CDR3 residues: CASSFRTSEYEQYF. CDR3 in DNA: TGTGCCAGCAGCTTCCGGACTAGCGAGTACGAGCAGTACTTC.

V usage is TRBV7-3 and J usage is TRBJ2-3; 10 bases map to TRBD2. The V and J ends lost 8 bases and 6 bases, in that order; junction bases with no gene match: 8. CDR3 length: 14 residues. Germline CDR1 and CDR2: SGHTA and FQGTGA. Here the CDR3 reads CASGASGSRDTQYF. The CDR3 bases are TGTGCCAGCGGGGCTAGCGGGAGTAGGGATACGCAGTATTTT.

The chain carries TRBV5-4 and TRBJ2-1; 7 bases line up with TRBD2. Germline loops: CDR1 SGHNT, CDR2 YYREEE (reference sequence). The CDR3 spans 12 residues. The V segment lost 1 base and the J segment 15 bases; nucleotides outside the gene matches: 7. The CDR3 DNA reads as TGTGCCAGCAGCTTGCTGGGAGGGCAGTCGTTCTTC. Translation: CASSLLGGQSFF.

This clone was recorded once. The chain has TRBV18 and TRBJ2-1, with 8 positions matching TRBD2. CDR3 length: 14 amino acids. Trimming cost V 3 bases and J 6 bases; bases outside gene matches: 4. Per germline, CDR1 KGHSH and CDR2 LQKENI. The CDR3 loop is CASSPSLAGNEQFF. CDR3 nucleotide sequence: TGTGCCAGCTCACCGTCCCTAGCGGGCAATGAGCAGTTCTTC. The full variable domain, its missing parts supplied by reference TRBV18 and TRBJ2-1, is NAGVMQNPRHLVRRRGQEARLRCSPMKGHSHVYWYRQLPEEGLKFMVYLQKENIIDESGMPKERFSAEFPKEGPSILRIQQVVRGDSAAYFCASSPSLAGNEQFFGPGTRLTVL.

The chain employs TRBV2 and TRBJ1-3; unclear D gene. The V end lost 7 bases, the J end lost 0 bases, and 10 bases lay between the germline ends. The CDR3 loop spans 14 amino acids. Germline CDR1 and CDR2: SNHLY and FYNNEI. CDR3 residues: CASIRGISGNTIYF. The CDR3 DNA follows: TGTGCCAGCATCCGGGGTATCTCTGGAAACACCATATATTTT.

The CDR3 coding sequence is TGTGCCAGCAGTTCGGACCCCAGCTCCTACAATGAGCAGTTCTTC. Amino acid sequence: CASSSDPSSYNEQFF. The gene calls are TRBV7-3 and TRBJ2-1; D is unclear. With 6 bases removed from V and 0 bases from J, the gap between germline ends came to 12 bases. The CDR3 is made up of 15 amino acids. Germline-derived CDR1 and CDR2 are SGHTA and FQGTGA.

This chain links TRBV11-2 with TRBJ2-5; perhaps TRBD2 as D (6 bases). Germline CDR1 is SGHAT and CDR2 is FQNNGV. The V end lost 5 bases, the J end lost 6 bases, and 19 bases lay between the germline ends. The CDR3 totals 15 residues. CDR3 coding DNA: TGTGCCAGCAGCCAACCCGGGGGTAGTAAACAGACCCAGTACTTC. It yields the protein CASSQPGGSKQTQYF.

The chain employs TRBV6-5 and TRBJ2-7; D gene unclear. Germline-derived CDR1 and CDR2 are MNHEY and SVGAGI. The CDR3 totals 14 residues. V was trimmed by 5 bases and J by 3 bases, leaving 14 bases between them. The CDR3 DNA sequence: TGTGCCAGCAGTGAACGGTCCCTTAGCTACGAGCAGTACTTC. Protein sequence: CASSERSLSYEQYF.

V and J are TRBV7-2 and TRBJ2-1; TRBD1 matches 10 bases. The V segment lost 5 bases and the J segment 6 bases; nucleotides outside the gene matches: 7. Looked up from germline, CDR1 is SGHTA and CDR2 is FQGNSA. The CDR3 is 15 amino acids. CDR3 protein: CASSPQDRGGNEQFF. DNA for the CDR3: TGTGCCAGCAGCCCCCAGGACAGGGGGGGCAATGAGCAGTTCTTC.

The gene calls are TRBV7-6 and TRBJ1-1; tentative D call: TRBD1 (6 bases). The germline V gene encodes CDR1 SGHVS and CDR2 FNYEAQ. CDR3 size: 15 residues. V lost 5 bases to trimming and J lost 3 bases, with 16 bases between them. CDR3 nucleotides: TGTGCCAGCAGCAAATTACAGGGCTTCTACACTGAAGCTTTCTTT. Encoded protein: CASSKLQGFYTEAFF.

The V gene is TRBV9, the J gene TRBJ1-1; 7 bases match TRBD1. This CDR3 has 13 residues. Germline V gene lookup returns CDR1 SGDLS and CDR2 YYNGEE. Trimming took 3 bases from V and 5 from J; bases not matched to a gene: 4. CDR3: CASSGSRGTEAFF. The CDR3 bases are TGTGCCAGCAGCGGTTCCAGGGGGACTGAAGCTTTCTTT.

V gene TRBV27 combines with J gene TRBJ2-1; D is undetermined. V lost 5 bases and J 6 bases, leaving 11 bases between the germline ends. CDR1 is MNHEY, CDR2 SMNVEV, per germline (reference sequence). This CDR3 region has 13 residues. CDR3 loop: CASSPGSLNEQFF. CDR3 in DNA: TGTGCCAGCAGTCCCGGGTCCCTCAATGAGCAGTTCTTC.